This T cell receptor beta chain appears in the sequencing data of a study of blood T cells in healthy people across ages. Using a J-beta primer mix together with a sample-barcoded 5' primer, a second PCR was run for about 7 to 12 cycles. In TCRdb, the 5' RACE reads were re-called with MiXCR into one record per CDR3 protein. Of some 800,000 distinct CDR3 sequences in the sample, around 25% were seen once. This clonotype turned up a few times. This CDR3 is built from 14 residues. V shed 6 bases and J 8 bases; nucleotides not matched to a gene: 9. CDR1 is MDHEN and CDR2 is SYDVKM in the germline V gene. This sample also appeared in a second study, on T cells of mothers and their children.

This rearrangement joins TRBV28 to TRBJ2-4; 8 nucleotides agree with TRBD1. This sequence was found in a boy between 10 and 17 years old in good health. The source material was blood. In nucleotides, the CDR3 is TGTGCCAGCAGAGCCACAGGGGGGTCGGACATTCAGTACTTC. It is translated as CASRATGGSDIQYF. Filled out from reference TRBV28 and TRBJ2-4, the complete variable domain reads DVKVTQSSRYLVKRTGEKVFLECVQDMDHENMFWYRQDPGLGLRLIYFSYDVKMKEKGDIPEGYSVSREKKERFSLILESASTNQTSMYLCASRATGGSDIQYFGAGTRLSVL.